These 13 T cell receptor beta chains originate from one sample sequenced in a study of blood T cell repertoires in COVID-19. Profiling relied on immunoSEQ multiplex PCR, and the TCRdb table lists in-frame clones only, not all of them. The table lists 15,000 to 20,000 clones, around 73% of them singletons. Sequences were obtained from peripheral blood. Receptors originate from a man aged 55 to 70 with active or convalescent COVID-19.

The chain combines TRBV19 with TRBJ2-2; the match to TRBD1 covers 12 bases. After removal of 4 bases from V and 6 bases from J, the junction contained 6 bases not matched to a gene. Germline values: CDR1 LNHDA, CDR2 SQIVND (reference sequence). The CDR3 covers 16 residues. CDR3 bases: TGTGCCAGTAGTAACCGGGACAGGGGGCGCGCCGGGGAGCTGTTTTTT. Amino acid sequence: CASSNRDRGRAGELFF.

This clone came up once. V is TRBV10-3 and J is TRBJ1-5, with D uncertain. CDR1 ENHRY and CDR2 SYGVKD come from the germline V gene. The CDR3 length is 14 residues. V was cut by 10 bases and J by 2 bases, with 15 bases left in between. CDR3 residues: CATMVGEGNQPQHF. The DNA of the CDR3 is TGTGCCACCATGGTCGGGGAAGGCAATCAGCCCCAGCATTTT.

This chain joins TRBV6-5 and TRBJ1-1, with 10 bases identical to TRBD1. The germline V gene has CDR1 MNHEY and CDR2 SVGAGI. The CDR3 spans 14 residues. V was pared by 7 bases and J by 7 bases, with 9 bases of the junction left unmatched. This chain's CDR3 is CASTQGQGNGEAFF. The DNA of the CDR3 is TGTGCCAGCACCCAGGGACAGGGGAACGGTGAAGCTTTCTTT.

The V gene is TRBV5-1, the J gene TRBJ2-1, with 12 nucleotides matching TRBD1. The CDR3 is 18 amino acids. After removal of 1 base from V and 2 bases from J, the junction contained 7 bases not matched to a gene. The germline V gene has CDR1 SGHRS and CDR2 YFSETQ. The chain's CDR3 is CASSLRGQGAATYNEQFF. In DNA form, the CDR3 reads TGCGCCAGCAGCTTGAGGGGACAGGGGGCGGCCACCTACAATGAGCAGTTCTTC.

The gene calls are TRBV28 and TRBJ1-4; D is perhaps TRBD1 (5 bases). This CDR3 has 13 residues. Germline V gene lookup returns CDR1 MDHEN and CDR2 SYDVKM. The ends were cut back, 6 bases at V and 2 bases at J, with 7 bases in the middle. The CDR3 DNA follows: TGTGCCAGCAGGGGGCAGACTAATGAAAAACTGTTTTTT. It encodes CASRGQTNEKLFF.

Only one count was recorded for this clone. V and J are TRBV30 and TRBJ2-7, with 8 positions matching TRBD1. CDR3 length equals 14 residues. Per germline, CDR1 GTSNPN and CDR2 SVGIG (reference sequence). V lost 2 bases to trimming and J lost 5 bases; unmatched junction nucleotides: 8. This chain's CDR3 is CAWSWAGGGNEQYF. CDR3 DNA: TGTGCCTGGAGTTGGGCAGGGGGCGGAAACGAGCAGTACTTC.

The chain is built from TRBV12-5 and TRBJ2-3, with 8 positions matching TRBD2. V lost 0 bases to trimming and J lost 2 bases; unmatched junction nucleotides: 4. Germline V gene lookup returns CDR1 LGHNT and CDR2 FRNRAP. The CDR3 contains 16 residues. The CDR3 here is CASGLVQTSVTDTQYF. CDR3 bases: TGTGCTAGTGGTTTGGTACAGACTAGCGTCACAGATACGCAGTATTTT.

The chain's CDR3 is CASKGERGGWVVNTEAFF. CDR3 coding DNA: TGTGCCAGCAAAGGTGAGAGAGGCGGGTGGGTGGTGAACACTGAAGCTTTCTTT. The chain employs TRBV9 and TRBJ1-1; D unclear. Germline assignment: CDR1 SGDLS and CDR2 YYNGEE. The CDR3 spans 18 residues. Between the trimmed V and J ends, which lost 6 bases and 0 bases, there was a span of 24 bases.

CDR3 coding DNA: TGTGCCAGCAGTTTTCGACTAGCGGTCCACGAGCAGTACTTC. It encodes CASSFRLAVHEQYF. The rearrangement uses TRBV28 and TRBJ2-7, with TRBD2 matching 9 bases. There are 14 residues in the CDR3. V lost 3 bases, J lost 5 bases, and 5 bases stayed unmatched. CDR1 is MDHEN, CDR2 SYDVKM, per germline.

The chain links TRBV5-1 to TRBJ2-4, with TRBD2 matching over 9 bases. The CDR3 is 20 residues long. Germline assignment: CDR1 SGHRS and CDR2 YFSETQ. V trimming: 4 bases; J trimming: 1 base; junction bases outside the gene matches: 18. CDR3 bases: TGCGCCAGCAGCAACGGACAGACAAGTAGCGGGAGATTGGCCAAAAACATTCAGTACTTC. Its translation is CASSNGQTSSGRLAKNIQYF. Based on the CDR3 plus reference TRBV5-1 and TRBJ2-4, the full variable domain is KAGVTQTPRYLIKTRGQQVTLSCSPISGHRSVSWYQQTPGQGLQFLFEYFSETQRNKGNFPGRFSGRQFSNSRSEMNVSTLELGDSALYLCASSNGQTSSGRLAKNIQYFGAGTRLSVL.

The sample holds one count of this clone. The CDR3: CASSLYGATEAFF. The CDR3 coding sequence is TGTGCCAGCAGTTTATATGGGGCTACTGAAGCTTTCTTT. The chain uses TRBV28 and TRBJ1-1; weak D call: TRBD1 (5 bases). The CDR3 sequence is 13 residues long. Trimming cost V 1 base and J 5 bases, with 8 bases left between them. The germline V gene has CDR1 MDHEN and CDR2 SYDVKM.

V and J are TRBV6-5 and TRBJ1-4; D not certain. The CDR3 spans 14 residues. CDR1 MNHEY and CDR2 SVGAGI come from the germline V gene. Trimming stripped 2 bases from V and 8 bases from J, with 12 bases between. This chain's CDR3 is CASSYEARREKLFF. The CDR3 DNA is TGTGCCAGCAGTTACGAGGCTCGAAGAGAAAAACTGTTTTTT.

The rearrangement joins TRBV5-1 to TRBJ1-4, with a tentative D call TRBD1 (5 bases). Germline V CDR1 and CDR2: SGHRS, YFSETQ. Trimming took 3 bases from V and 6 from J, leaving 15 bases between them. This CDR3 comprises 15 residues. The CDR3, as DNA: TGCGCCAGCAGCTCATCACCGGGGGTTGATGAAAAACTGTTTTTT. Protein sequence: CASSSSPGVDEKLFF.